This TCR beta chain was observed in a study of cytomegalovirus exposure and HLA in healthy donors. The study's findings and limits: Later analysis indicated greater clonal expansion among HLA-associated TCR beta chains than among equally common other chains. Using a false discovery rate of 0.05, a later analysis showed that fewer than 20,000 TCR beta sequences were associated with HLA alleles. TCR beta sequences reportedly predicted most subjects' HLA-A and HLA-B alleles accurately.

The PCR made use of 60 Vbeta and 13 Jbeta primers. Generated by immunoSEQ multiplex PCR, the TCRdb table keeps only in-frame clones and is missing some. This sample has over 55,000 clones, with about 90% found just once. About this clone itself: Its antigen remains unidentified.

This sequence was found in a man younger than 35 in good health and CMV-seronegative. Sequenced: PBMCs.

The DNA of the CDR3 is TGTGCCAGCAGCTTGGGCGGCCTTAATGAAAAACTGTTTTTT. This codes for CASSLGGLNEKLFF. V is TRBV5-4 and J is TRBJ1-4; D ambiguous. The V gene lost 0 bases and the J gene lost 4 bases, with 7 bases spanning the gap. The CDR3 consists of 14 residues. Per the germline V gene, CDR1 is SGHNT and CDR2 is YYREEE (reference sequence).